This T cell receptor beta chain stems from a study of CD8 T cells in Susac syndrome. In blood CD8+ and CD4+ T cells, TCR beta underwent sequencing. Random-hexamer reverse transcription was applied to about 0.45 to 1 ug RNA. Coverage of TCR beta CDR3 amplification by immunoSEQ multiplex PCR extended to 54 Vbeta and 13 Jbeta. Using its own MiXCR run on the immunoSEQ multiplex PCR reads, TCRdb lists one record per CDR3 protein. The table lists about 280,000 distinct CDR3 sequences, more than 75% of them singletons. The receptor was isolated from a human donor with multiple sclerosis. Sequenced sample: CD8+ T cells from PBMCs.

The CDR3 loop reads CASSLIAGGGNEQFF. Written as DNA, the CDR3 is TGTGCCAGCAGCCTGATAGCGGGAGGTGGGAATGAGCAGTTCTTC. This chain uses TRBV13 with TRBJ2-1; 10 positions match TRBD2. Germline lookup yields CDR1 PRHDT and CDR2 FYEKMQ (reference sequence). The CDR3 loop spans 15 amino acids. Losses at the gene ends were 5 bases for V and 7 bases for J; bases not matched to a gene: 8.